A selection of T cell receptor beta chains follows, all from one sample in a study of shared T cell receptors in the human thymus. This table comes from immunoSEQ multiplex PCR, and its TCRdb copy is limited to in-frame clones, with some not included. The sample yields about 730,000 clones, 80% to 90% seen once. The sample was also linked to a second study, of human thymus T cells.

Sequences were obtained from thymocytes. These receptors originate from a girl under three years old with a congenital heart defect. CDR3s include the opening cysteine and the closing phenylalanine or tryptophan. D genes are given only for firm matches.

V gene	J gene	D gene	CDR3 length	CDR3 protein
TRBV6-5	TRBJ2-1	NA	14	CASSYSRQPNEQFF
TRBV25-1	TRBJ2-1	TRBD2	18	CASSVHQILAAGDNEQFF
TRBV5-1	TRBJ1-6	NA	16	CASSPVHPGAGSPFHF
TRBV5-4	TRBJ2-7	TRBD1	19	CASSSRFPGQGSQPYEQYF
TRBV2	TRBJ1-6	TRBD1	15	CASSDGATGNSPLHF
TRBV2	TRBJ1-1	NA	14	CASSDPSGASEAFF
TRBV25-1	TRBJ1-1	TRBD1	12	CASSGQGWEAFF
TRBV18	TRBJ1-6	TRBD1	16	CASSIQGAYYNSPLHF
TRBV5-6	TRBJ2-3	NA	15	CASSLVSLRGDTQYF
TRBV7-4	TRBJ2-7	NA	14	CASSLQRTQSEQYF
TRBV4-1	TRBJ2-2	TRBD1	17	CASSQDLGQGITGELFF
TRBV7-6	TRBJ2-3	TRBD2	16	CASSLTRGGGTDTQYF
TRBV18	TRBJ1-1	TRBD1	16	CASSPHNRGLNTEAFF
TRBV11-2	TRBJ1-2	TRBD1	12	CASSSGGGGYTF
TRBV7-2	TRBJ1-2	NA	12	CASTPGGEGYTF
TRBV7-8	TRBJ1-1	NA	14	CASSLDGGDAEAFF